The rows below give T cell receptor beta chains drawn from one sample of a study of cytomegalovirus exposure and HLA in healthy donors. Some clones are missing from TCRdb's copy, which holds only in-frame ones; the method was immunoSEQ multiplex PCR. The data contain 80,000 to 95,000 clones, around 96% of them singletons. Specimen: PBMCs. The source is a woman under 30 in good health and CMV-seronegative. CDR3s include the opening cysteine and the closing phenylalanine or tryptophan.

V: TRBV7-9; CDR3: CASSLGQANTEAFF
V: TRBV29-1; CDR3: CSVDGWGPMNTEAFF
V: TRBV10-2; CDR3: CASSPLSGAGEETQYF
V: TRBV10-2; CDR3: CASSEDQREWGEQYF
V: TRBV12-5; CDR3: CASAPTGDTQYF
V: TRBV5-1; CDR3: CASSLVGWVGGMLYNEQFF
V: TRBV5-1; CDR3: CASSLGTGSNQPQHF
V: TRBV10-3; CDR3: CAISEGSGRAERGETQYF
V: TRBV6-5; CDR3: CASSSWTGASYEQYF
V: TRBV7-9; CDR3: CASSFFDYSNEQFF
V: TRBV19; CDR3: CASSMIHRWTSNEQFF
V: TRBV10-1; CDR3: CASSVGQGLYEQYF
V: TRBV13; CDR3: CASSRGRPPYEQYF
V: TRBV6-5; CDR3: CASSYFGGSSYNEQFF
V: TRBV10-3; CDR3: CAISESTGGSYGYTF
V: TRBV30; CDR3: CAWSAVDRTVTGELFF
V: TRBV2; CDR3: CASSGVSTEAFF
V: TRBV12-5; CDR3: CASGLRGCGETQYF
V: TRBV10-3; CDR3: CAISAGRGRGYEQYF
V: TRBV5-4; CDR3: CASSSRGLNTEAFF
V: TRBV5-1; CDR3: CASSQPGLAVDEQFF
V: TRBV6-1; CDR3: CASSEHKIGVASGYTF
V: TRBV19; CDR3: CASRVSGTGESVDINEQFF
V: TRBV21-1; CDR3: CASSDRYRGDREQYF
V: TRBV5-4; CDR3: CASSLLSSGSSYEQYF
V: TRBV10-3; CDR3: CASSGTGTLGDTQYF
V: TRBV18; CDR3: CASSSRPGQGVTNEQFF
V: TRBV11-2; CDR3: CASSLVGLEQFF
V: TRBV27; CDR3: CASSNPGQGRQWQFF